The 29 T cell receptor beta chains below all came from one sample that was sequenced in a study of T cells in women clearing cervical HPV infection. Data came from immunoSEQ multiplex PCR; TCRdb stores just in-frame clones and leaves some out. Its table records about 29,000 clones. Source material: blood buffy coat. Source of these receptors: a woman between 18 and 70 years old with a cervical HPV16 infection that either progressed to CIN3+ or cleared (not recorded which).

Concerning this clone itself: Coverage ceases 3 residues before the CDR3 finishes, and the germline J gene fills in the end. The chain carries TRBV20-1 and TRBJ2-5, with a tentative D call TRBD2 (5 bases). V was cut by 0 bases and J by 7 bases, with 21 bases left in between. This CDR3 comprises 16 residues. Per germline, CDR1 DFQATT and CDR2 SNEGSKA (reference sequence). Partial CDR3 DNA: TGCAGTGCTAGAGATACTCGCGGGCCGGGCGGTTGGACC. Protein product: CSARDTRGPGGWT. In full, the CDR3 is CSARDTRGPGGWTQYF.

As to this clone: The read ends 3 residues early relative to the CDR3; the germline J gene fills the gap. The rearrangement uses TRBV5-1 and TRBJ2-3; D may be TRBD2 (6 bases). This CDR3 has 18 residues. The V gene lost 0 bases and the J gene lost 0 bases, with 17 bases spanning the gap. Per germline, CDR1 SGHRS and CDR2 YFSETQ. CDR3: CASSLGLASFSSTDTQYF. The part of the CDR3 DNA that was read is TGCGCCAGCAGCTTGGGGCTAGCGAGCTTCTCTAGCACAGATACG.

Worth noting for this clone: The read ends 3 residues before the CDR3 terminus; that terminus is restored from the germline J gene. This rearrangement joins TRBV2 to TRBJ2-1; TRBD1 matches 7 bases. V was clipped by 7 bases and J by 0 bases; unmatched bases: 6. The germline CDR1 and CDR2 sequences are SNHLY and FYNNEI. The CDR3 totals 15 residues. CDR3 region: CASINSGGSYNEQFF. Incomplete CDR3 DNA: TGTGCCAGCATCAACTCAGGGGGCTCCTACAATGAG. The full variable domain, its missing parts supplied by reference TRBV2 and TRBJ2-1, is EPEVTQTPSHQVTQMGQEVILRCVPISNHLYFYWYRQILGQKVEFLVSFYNNEISEKSEIFDDQFSVERPDGSNFTLKIRSTKLEDSAMYFCASINSGGSYNEQFFGPGTRLTVL.

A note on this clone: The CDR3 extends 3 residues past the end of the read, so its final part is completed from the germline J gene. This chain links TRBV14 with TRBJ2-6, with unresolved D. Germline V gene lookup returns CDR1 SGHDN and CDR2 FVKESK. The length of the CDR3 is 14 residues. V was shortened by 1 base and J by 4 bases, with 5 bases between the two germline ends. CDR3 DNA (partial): TGTGCCAGCAGCCAAGGGGCCGGGGCCAACGTC. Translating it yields CASSQGAGANV. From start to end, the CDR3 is CASSQGAGANVLTF. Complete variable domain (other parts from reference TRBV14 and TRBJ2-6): EAGVTQFPSHSVIEKGQTVTLRCDPISGHDNLYWYRRVMGKEIKFLLHFVKESKQDESGMPNNRFLAERTGGTYSTLKVQPAELEDSGVYFCASSQGAGANVLTFGAGSRLTVL.

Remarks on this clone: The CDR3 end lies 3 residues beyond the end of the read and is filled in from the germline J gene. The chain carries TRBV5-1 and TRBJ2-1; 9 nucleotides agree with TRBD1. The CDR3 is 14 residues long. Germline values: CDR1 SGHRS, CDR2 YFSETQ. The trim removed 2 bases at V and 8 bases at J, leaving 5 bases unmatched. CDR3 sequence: CASSFGQGKYEQFF. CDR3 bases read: TGCGCCAGCAGCTTTGGACAGGGGAAGTATGAG. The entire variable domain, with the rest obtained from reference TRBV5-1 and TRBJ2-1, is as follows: KAGVTQTPRYLIKTRGQQVTLSCSPISGHRSVSWYQQTPGQGLQFLFEYFSETQRNKGNFPGRFSGRQFSNSRSEMNVSTLELGDSALYLCASSFGQGKYEQFFGPGTRLTVL.

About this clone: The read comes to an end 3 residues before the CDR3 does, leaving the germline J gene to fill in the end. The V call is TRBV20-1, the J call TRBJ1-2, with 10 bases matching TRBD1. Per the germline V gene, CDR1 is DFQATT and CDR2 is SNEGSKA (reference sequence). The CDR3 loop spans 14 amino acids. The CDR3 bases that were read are TGCAGTGCTAGAGATTTGGGACAGGGGCAGCGC. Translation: CSARDLGQGQR. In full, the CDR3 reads CSARDLGQGQRYTF.

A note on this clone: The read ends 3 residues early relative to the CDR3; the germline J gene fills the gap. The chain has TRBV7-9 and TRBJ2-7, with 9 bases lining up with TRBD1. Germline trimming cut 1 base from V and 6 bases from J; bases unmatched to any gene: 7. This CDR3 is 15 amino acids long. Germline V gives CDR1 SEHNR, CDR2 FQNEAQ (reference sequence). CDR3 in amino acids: CASSLVGTGSSEQYF. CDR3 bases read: TGTGCCAGCAGCTTAGTAGGGACAGGGTCCAGCGAG.

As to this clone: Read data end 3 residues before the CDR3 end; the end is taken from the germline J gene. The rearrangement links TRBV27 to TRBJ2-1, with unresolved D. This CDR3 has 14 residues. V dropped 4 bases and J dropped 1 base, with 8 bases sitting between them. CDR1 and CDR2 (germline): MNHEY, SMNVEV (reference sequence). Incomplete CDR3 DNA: TGTGCCAGCAGTTCCCAGGCTTCCTACAATGAG. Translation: CASSSQASYNE. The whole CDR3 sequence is CASSSQASYNEQFF.

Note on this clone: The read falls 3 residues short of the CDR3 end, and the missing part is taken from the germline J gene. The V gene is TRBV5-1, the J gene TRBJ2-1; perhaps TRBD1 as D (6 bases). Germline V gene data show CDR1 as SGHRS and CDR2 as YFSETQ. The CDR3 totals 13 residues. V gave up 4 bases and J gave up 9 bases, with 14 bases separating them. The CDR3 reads CASSKLQGGEQFF. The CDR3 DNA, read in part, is TGCGCCAGCAGCAAACTACAGGGCGGTGAG.

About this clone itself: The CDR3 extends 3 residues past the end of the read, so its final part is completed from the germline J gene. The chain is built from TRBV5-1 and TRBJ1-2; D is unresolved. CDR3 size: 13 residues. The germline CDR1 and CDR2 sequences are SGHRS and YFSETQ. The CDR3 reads CASSLDNMRAYTF. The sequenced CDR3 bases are TGCGCCAGCAGCTTGGATAACATGAGGGCC.

CDR3: CASSLVAGLSNEQFF. CDR3 DNA (partial): TGTGCCAGCAGCTTGGTAGCGGGACTCTCCAATGAG. V usage is TRBV5-6 and J usage is TRBJ2-1; 8 bases are a match to TRBD2. The CDR3 end lies 3 residues beyond the end of the read and is filled in from the germline J gene. CDR3 length equals 15 residues. CDR1 is SGHDT and CDR2 is YYEEEE in the germline V gene. V dropped 0 bases and J dropped 6; count of bases not matched to a gene: 5.

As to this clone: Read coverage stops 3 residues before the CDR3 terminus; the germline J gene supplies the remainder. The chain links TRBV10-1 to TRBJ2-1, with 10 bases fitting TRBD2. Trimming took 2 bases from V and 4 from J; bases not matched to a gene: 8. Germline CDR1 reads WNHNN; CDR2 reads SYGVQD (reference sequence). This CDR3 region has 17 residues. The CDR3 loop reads CASSERTSGRGYNEQFF. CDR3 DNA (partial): TGCGCCAGCAGTGAGCGGACTAGCGGCCGGGGGTACAATGAG.

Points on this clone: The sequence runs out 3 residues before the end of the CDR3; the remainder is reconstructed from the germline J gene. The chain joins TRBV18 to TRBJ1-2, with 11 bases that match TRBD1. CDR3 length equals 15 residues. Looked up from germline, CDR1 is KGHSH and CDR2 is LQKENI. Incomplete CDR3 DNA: TGTGCCAGCTCACTTTTTGGACAGGGGGCTCGGGGC. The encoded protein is CASSLFGQGARG. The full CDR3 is CASSLFGQGARGYTF.

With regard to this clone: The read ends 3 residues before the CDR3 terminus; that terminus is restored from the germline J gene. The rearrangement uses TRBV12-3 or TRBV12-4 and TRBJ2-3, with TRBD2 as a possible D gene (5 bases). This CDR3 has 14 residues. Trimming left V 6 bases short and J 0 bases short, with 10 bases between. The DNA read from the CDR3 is TGTGCCAGCAGCATAGCGATTAGCACAGATACG. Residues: CASSIAISTDT. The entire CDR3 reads CASSIAISTDTQYF.

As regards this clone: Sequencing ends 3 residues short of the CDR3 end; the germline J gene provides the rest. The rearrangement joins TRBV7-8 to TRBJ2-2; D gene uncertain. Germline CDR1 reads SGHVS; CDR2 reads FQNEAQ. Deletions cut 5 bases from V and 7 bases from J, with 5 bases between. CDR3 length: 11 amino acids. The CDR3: CASSPRGELFF. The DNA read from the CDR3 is TGTGCCAGCAGCCCCCGCGGGGAG. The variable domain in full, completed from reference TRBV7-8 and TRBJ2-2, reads GAGVSQSPRYKVAKRGQDVALRCDPISGHVSLFWYQQALGQGPEFLTYFQNEAQLDKSGLPSDRFFAERPEGSVSTLKIQRTQQEDSAVYLCASSPRGELFFGEGSRLTVL.

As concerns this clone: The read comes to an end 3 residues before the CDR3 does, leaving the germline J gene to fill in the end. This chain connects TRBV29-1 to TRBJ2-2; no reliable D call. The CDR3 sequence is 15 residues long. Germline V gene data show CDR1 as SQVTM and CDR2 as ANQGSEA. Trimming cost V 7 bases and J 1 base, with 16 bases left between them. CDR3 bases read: TGCAGCGCCACCACCATAGGGTTGAACACCGGGGAG. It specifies CSATTIGLNTGE. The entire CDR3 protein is CSATTIGLNTGELFF.

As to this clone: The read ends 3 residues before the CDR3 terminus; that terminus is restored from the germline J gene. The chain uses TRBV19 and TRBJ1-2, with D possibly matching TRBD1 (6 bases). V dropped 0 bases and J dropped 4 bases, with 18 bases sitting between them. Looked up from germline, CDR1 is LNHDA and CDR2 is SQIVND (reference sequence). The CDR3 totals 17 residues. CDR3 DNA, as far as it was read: TGTGCCAGTAGTATAGATCTAAGCCAGGGGAACTTCTATGGC. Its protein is CASSIDLSQGNFYG. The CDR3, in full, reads CASSIDLSQGNFYGYTF.

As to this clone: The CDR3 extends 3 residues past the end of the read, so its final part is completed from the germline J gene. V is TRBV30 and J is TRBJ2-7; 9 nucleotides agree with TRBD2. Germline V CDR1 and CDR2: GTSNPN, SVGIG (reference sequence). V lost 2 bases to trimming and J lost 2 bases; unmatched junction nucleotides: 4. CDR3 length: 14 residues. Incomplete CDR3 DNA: TGTGCCTGGAGTTACGCGGGAGGGCCCTACGAG. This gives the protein CAWSYAGGPYE. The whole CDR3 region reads CAWSYAGGPYEQYF.

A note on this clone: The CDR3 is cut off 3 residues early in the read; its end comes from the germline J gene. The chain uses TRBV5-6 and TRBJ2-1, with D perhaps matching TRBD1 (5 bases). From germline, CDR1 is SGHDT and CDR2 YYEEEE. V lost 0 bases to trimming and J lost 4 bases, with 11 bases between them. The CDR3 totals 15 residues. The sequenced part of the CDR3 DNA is TGTGCCAGCAGCTTGGTGACAGACACATACAATGAG. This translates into CASSLVTDTYNE. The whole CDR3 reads CASSLVTDTYNEQFF. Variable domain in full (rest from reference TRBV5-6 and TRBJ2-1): DAGVTQSPTHLIKTRGQQVTLRCSPKSGHDTVSWYQQALGQGPQFIFQYYEEEERQRGNFPDRFSGHQFPNYSSELNVNALLLGDSALYLCASSLVTDTYNEQFFGPGTRLTVL.

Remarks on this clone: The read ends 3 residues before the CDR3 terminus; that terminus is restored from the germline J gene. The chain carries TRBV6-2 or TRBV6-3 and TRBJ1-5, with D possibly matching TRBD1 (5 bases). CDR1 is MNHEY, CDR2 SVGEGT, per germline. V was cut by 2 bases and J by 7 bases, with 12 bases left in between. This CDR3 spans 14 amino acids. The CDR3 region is CASSYRQGGQPQHF. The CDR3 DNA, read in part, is TGTGCCAGCAGTTACCGGCAGGGCGGACAGCCC.

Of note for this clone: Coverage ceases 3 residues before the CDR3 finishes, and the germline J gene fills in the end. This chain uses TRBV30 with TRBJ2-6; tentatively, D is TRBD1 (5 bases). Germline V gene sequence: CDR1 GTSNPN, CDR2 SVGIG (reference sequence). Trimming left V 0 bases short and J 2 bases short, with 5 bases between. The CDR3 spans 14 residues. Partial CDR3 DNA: TGTGCCTGGAGTGTAGGGGCTGGGGCCAACGTC. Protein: CAWSVGAGANV. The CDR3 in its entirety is CAWSVGAGANVLTF.

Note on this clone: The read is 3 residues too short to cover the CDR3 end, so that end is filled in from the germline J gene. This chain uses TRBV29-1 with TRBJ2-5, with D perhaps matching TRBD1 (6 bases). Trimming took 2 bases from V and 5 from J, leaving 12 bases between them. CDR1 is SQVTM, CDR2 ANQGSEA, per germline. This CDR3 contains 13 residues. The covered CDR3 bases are TGCAGCGTTGAAAAAGGGGGTGGTGAGACC. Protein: CSVEKGGGET. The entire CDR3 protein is CSVEKGGGETQYF. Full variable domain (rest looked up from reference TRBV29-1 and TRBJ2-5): SAVISQKPSRDICQRGTSLTIQCQVDSQVTMMFWYRQQPGQSLTLIATANQGSEATYESGFVIDKFPISRPNLTFSTLTVSNMSPEDSSIYLCSVEKGGGETQYFGPGTRLLVL.

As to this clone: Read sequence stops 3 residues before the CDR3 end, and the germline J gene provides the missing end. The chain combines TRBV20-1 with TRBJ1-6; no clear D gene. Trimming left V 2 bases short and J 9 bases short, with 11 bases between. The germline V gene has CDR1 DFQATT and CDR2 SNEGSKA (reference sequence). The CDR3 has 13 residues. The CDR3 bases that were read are TGCAGTGCTAGAATAGGGCCACTTTCACCC. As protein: CSARIGPLSP. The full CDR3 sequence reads CSARIGPLSPLHF.

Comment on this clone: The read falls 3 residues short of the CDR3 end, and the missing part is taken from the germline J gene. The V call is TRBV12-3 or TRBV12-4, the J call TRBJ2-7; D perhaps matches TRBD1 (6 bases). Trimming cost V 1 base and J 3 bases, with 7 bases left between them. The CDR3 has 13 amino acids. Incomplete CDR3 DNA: TGTGCCAGCAGTTTAGGAGGGGGCTACGAG. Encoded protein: CASSLGGGYE. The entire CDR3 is CASSLGGGYEQYF.

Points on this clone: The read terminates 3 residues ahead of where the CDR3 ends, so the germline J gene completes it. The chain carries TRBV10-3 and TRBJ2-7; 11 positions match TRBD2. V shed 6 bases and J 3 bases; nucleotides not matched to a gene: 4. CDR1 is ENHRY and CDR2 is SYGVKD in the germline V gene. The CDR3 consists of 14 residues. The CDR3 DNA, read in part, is TGTGCCATCAGGACAGGGACTAGCGGCTACGAG. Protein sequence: CAIRTGTSGYE. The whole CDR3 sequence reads CAIRTGTSGYEQYF.

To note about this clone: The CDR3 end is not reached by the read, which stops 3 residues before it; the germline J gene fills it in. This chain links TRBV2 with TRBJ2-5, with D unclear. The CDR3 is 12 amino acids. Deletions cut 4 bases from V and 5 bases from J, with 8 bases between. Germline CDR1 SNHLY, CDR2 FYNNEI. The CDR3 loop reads CASSVAMETQYF. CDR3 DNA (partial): TGTGCCAGCAGTGTGGCAATGGAGACC.

The sequenced CDR3 bases are TGTGCCACCGGACCCGGGGGGACAGGGGGCCCCGAG. Encoded protein: CATGPGGTGGPE. The CDR3, in full, reads CATGPGGTGGPEQYF. The V call is TRBV24-1, the J call TRBJ2-7, with 12 positions matching TRBD1. The DNA ends 3 residues before the CDR3 does, and the rest of the CDR3 is filled in from the germline J gene. Germline V gene data show CDR1 as KGHDR and CDR2 as SFDVKD. V dropped 9 bases and J dropped 6; count of bases not matched to a gene: 11. The CDR3 runs to 15 residues.

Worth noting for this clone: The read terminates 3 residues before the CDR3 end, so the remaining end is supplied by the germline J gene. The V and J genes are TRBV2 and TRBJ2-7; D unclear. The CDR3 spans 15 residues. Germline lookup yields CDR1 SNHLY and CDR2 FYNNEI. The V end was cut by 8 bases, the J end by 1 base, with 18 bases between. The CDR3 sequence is CASVPSATVSYEQYF. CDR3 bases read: TGTGCCAGCGTGCCGTCAGCAACAGTTTCCTACGAG. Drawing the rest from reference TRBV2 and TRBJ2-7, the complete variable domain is EPEVTQTPSHQVTQMGQEVILRCVPISNHLYFYWYRQILGQKVEFLVSFYNNEISEKSEIFDDQFSVERPDGSNFTLKIRSTKLEDSAMYFCASVPSATVSYEQYFGPGTRLTVT.

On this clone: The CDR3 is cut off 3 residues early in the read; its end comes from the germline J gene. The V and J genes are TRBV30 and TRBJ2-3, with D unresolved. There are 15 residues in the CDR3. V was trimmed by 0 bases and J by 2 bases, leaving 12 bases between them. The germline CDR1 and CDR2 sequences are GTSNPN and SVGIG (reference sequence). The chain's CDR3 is CAWSVGGRPTDTQYF. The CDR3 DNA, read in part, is TGTGCCTGGAGTGTAGGCGGCCGGCCCACAGATACG.